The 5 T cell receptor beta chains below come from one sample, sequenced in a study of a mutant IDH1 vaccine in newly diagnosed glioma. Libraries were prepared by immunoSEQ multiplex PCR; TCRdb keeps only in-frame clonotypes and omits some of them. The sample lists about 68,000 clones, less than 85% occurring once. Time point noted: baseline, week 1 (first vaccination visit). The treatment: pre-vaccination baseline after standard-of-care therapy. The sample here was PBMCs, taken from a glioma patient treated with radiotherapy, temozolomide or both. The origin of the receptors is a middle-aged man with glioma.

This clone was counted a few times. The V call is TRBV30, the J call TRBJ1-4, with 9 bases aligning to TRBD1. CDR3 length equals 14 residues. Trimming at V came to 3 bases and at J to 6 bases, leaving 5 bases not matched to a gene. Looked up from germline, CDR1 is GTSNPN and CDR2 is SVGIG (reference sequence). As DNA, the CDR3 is TGTGCCTGGAGCCTGACAGGGGGTGATGAAAAACTGTTTTTT. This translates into CAWSLTGGDEKLFF.

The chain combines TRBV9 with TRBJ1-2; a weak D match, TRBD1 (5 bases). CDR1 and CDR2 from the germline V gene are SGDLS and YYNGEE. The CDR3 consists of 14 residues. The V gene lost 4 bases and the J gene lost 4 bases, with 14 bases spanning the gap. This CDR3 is CASSKFRDIYGYTF. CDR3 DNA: TGTGCCAGCAGCAAGTTCAGGGATATCTATGGCTACACCTTC. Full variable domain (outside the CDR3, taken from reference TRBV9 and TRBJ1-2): DSGVTQTPKHLITATGQRVTLRCSPRSGDLSVYWYQQSLDQGLQFLIQYYNGEERAKGNILERFSAQQFPDLHSELNLSSLELGDSALYFCASSKFRDIYGYTFGSGTRLTVV.

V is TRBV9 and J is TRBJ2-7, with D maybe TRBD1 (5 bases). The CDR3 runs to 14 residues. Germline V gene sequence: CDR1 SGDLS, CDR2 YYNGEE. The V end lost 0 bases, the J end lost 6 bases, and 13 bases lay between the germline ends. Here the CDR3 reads CASSVAEGAVEQYF. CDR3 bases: TGTGCCAGCAGCGTAGCGGAAGGGGCGGTCGAGCAGTACTTC.

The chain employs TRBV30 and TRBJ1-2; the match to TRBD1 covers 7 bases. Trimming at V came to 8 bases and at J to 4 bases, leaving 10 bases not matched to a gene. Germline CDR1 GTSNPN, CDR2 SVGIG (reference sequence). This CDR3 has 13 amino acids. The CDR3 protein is CAGGQFVGYGYTF. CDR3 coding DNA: TGTGCCGGGGGACAGTTCGTTGGCTATGGCTACACCTTC.

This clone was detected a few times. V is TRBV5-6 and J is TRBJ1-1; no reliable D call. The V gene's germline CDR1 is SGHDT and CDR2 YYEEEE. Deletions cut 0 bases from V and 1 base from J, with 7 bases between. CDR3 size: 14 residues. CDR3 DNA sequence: TGTGCCAGCAGCTTGGGACACAAGAACACTGAAGCTTTCTTT. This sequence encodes CASSLGHKNTEAFF.